This TCR beta chain originates from a study of CD8+ T cells in alopecia areata. Whole-study context: Treated individuals took tofacitinib by mouth, 5 to 10 mg twice daily. Overall study results and limits: Lesional scalp displayed greater clonality than normal scalp, most notably in alopecia totalis/universalis.

V dropped 0 bases and J dropped 1 base, with 9 bases sitting between them. Germline V gives CDR1 SEHNR, CDR2 FQNEAQ (reference sequence). The CDR3 totals 15 residues. Following RNA extraction, reverse transcription yielded cDNA that acted as the sequencing template. The repertoire was sequenced with immunoSEQ multiplex PCR; TCRdb's copy has only in-frame clones and lacks some. The sample has some 150,000 clones; roughly 62% are singletons. In regard to this clone: As yet, its antigen is unknown.

The sequence was collected from a human donor with alopecia areata. The rearrangement links TRBV7-9 to TRBJ2-5; tentative D call: TRBD2 (5 bases). Here the sequenced sample was CD4+ T cells sorted from blood, taken at week 0. DNA of the CDR3: TGTGCCAGCAGCTTAGCGGAGGTACTCCAAGAGACCCAGTACTTC. This codes for CASSLAEVLQETQYF.